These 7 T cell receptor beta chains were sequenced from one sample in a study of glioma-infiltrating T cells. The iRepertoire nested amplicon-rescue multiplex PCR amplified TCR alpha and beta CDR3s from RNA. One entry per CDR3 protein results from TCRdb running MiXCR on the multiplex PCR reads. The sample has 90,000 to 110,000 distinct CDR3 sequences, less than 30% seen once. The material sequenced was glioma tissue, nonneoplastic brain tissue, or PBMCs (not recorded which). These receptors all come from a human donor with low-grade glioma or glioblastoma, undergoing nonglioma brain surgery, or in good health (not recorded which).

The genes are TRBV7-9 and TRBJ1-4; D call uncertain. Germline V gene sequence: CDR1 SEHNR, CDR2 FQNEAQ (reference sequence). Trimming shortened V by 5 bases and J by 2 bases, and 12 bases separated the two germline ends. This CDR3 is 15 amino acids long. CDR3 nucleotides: TGTGCCAGCAGCCGATTAGGATCTACTAATGAAAAACTGTTTTTT. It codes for CASSRLGSTNEKLFF.

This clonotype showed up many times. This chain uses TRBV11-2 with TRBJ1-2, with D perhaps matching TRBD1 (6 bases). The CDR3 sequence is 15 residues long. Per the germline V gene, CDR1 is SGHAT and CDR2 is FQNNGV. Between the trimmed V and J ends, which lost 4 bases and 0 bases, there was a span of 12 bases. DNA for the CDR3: TGTGCCAGCAGCTCTTGGACAGAGCCTAACTATGGCTACACCTTC. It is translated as CASSSWTEPNYGYTF.

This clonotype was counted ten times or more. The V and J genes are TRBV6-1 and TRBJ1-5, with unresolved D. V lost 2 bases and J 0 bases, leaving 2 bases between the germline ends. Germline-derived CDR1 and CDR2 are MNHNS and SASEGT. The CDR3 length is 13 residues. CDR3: CASSEYSNQPQHF. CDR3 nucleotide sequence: TGTGCCAGCAGTGAATATAGCAATCAGCCCCAGCATTTT.

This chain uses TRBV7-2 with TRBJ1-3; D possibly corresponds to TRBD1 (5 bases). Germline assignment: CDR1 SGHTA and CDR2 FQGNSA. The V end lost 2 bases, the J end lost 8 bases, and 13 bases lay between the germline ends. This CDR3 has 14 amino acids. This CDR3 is CASSLRGSLDTIYF. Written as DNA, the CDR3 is TGTGCCAGCAGCTTACGGGGGTCCCTTGACACCATATATTTT.

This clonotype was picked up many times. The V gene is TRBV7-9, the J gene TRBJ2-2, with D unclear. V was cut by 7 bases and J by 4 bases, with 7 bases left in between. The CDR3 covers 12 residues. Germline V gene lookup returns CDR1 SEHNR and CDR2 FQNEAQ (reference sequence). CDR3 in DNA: TGTGCCAGCACCGTCCCCACCGGGGAGCTGTTTTTT. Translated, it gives CASTVPTGELFF.

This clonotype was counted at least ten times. The CDR3 nucleotides read TGTGCCAGCAGTCTCCTCGGGACTAGCTACGAGCAGTACTTC. Its translation: CASSLLGTSYEQYF. V gene TRBV6-1 combines with J gene TRBJ2-7; TRBD2 agrees at 8 bases. The CDR3 sequence is 14 residues long. The V and J ends lost 5 bases and 3 bases, in that order; junction bases with no gene match: 6. From germline, CDR1 is MNHNS and CDR2 SASEGT.

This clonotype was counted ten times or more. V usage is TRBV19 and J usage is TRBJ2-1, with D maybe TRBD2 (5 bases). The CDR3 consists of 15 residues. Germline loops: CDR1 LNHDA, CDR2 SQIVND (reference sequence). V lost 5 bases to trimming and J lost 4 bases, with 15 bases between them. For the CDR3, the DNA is TGTGCCAGTAGTCCCCTAGGAGGTTCTTACAATGAGCAGTTCTTC. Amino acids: CASSPLGGSYNEQFF.